This T cell receptor beta chain was profiled in a study of T cell repertoires in cytomegalovirus infection. TCRdb re-analysed the reads in MiXCR, keeping a single row per CDR3 protein. Of over 45,000 distinct CDR3 sequences listed, around 18% are singletons. The germline V gene has CDR1 SGHTA and CDR2 FQGNSA. Germline trimming cut 5 bases from V and 4 bases from J; bases unmatched to any gene: 2. The CDR3 runs to 14 residues. This clonotype was seen more than once but under ten times. Its antigen is currently unknown. V is TRBV7-2 and J is TRBJ2-7; 13 nucleotides align to TRBD2. The receptor's source is a human donor in good health (CMV status not recorded). Some clones in this sample may be carry-over from other donors' samples. The material sequenced was CD8+ T cells from cultured PBMCs, taken from culture after CMV antigen stimulation. The CDR3 loop reads CASSELAGGYEQYF. The CDR3, as DNA: TGTGCCAGCAGCGAACTAGCGGGGGGGTACGAGCAGTACTTC.